The 24 T cell receptor beta chains presented below share a single source sample, sequenced in a study of technical replicates of blood from four donors. Sequenced by immunoSEQ multiplex PCR; TCRdb stores in-frame clones only, minus some. The sample contains about 100,000 clones, 85% to 95% of which appear only once. Sample: T cells isolated from PBMCs. These receptor sequences come from a human donor in good health.

The chain employs TRBV27 and TRBJ1-2; D not certain. This CDR3 has 17 residues. The V and J ends lost 0 bases and 4 bases respectively, with 18 bases between them. Germline V gene sequence: CDR1 MNHEY, CDR2 SMNVEV (reference sequence). CDR3 sequence: CASSLSSAAGGGYGYTF. CDR3 coding DNA: TGTGCCAGCAGTTTATCGTCGGCCGCAGGAGGTGGCTATGGCTACACCTTC.

The chain joins TRBV19 to TRBJ1-4; maybe TRBD1 (5 bases). Germline CDR1 and CDR2: LNHDA and SQIVND (reference sequence). This CDR3 spans 14 amino acids. Trimming pared 3 bases from V and 7 bases from J, leaving 12 bases between. The CDR3: CASSILGVSEKLFF. The CDR3 region has the DNA TGTGCCAGTAGTATTCTAGGGGTCAGTGAAAAACTGTTTTTT.

This chain connects TRBV27 to TRBJ2-7; D might be TRBD2 (6 bases). Gene TRBJ2-1 matches the end of the DNA better, so the J call may be wrong. The CDR3 length is 13 residues. Germline CDR1 MNHEY, CDR2 SMNVEV (reference sequence). The CDR3 protein is CASSPKRVTEQFF. CDR3 coding DNA: TGTGCCAGCAGTCCCAAGCGGGTTACTGAGCAGTTCTTC.

The rearrangement uses TRBV7-2 and TRBJ1-2; 7 bases align to TRBD1. This CDR3 contains 11 residues. J was trimmed by 7 bases and V by 4 bases; bases with no gene match: 0. CDR1 and CDR2 from the germline V gene are SGHTA and FQGNSA. The CDR3 nucleotides are TGTGCCAGCAGCTCAGGGGGTGGCTACACCTTC. This gives the protein CASSSGGGYTF.

A single count supports this clone. This chain links TRBV28 with TRBJ2-7, with 10 bases aligning to TRBD1. Trimming cost V 6 bases and J 5 bases; bases outside gene matches: 13. This CDR3 spans 16 amino acids. Per the germline V gene, CDR1 is MDHEN and CDR2 is SYDVKM. CDR3 nucleotide sequence: TGTGCCAGCAGCTTAGCCCTTGGGACAGGGGTGGACGAGCAGTACTTC. Its protein product is CASSLALGTGVDEQYF.

The chain is built from TRBV10-3 and TRBJ1-4, with a tentative D call TRBD1 (5 bases). The CDR3 has 16 amino acids. Germline V CDR1 and CDR2: ENHRY, SYGVKD. Trimming stripped 0 bases from V and 8 bases from J, with 16 bases between. The CDR3 nucleotides read TGTGCCATCAGTGAGTCCCCAGGGTGGGTTGGCGAAAAACTGTTTTTT. Residues: CAISESPGWVGEKLFF.

The chain uses TRBV28 and TRBJ2-7; 9 nucleotides align to TRBD1. The germline V gene has CDR1 MDHEN and CDR2 SYDVKM. The junction had 10 bases not matched to a gene; V was cut back by 6 bases and J by 7 bases. This CDR3 is 14 amino acids long. The CDR3 sequence: CASSQDRGGQEQYF. The CDR3 DNA reads as TGTGCCAGCAGCCAAGACAGGGGGGGCCAAGAGCAGTACTTC.

Here the CDR3 DNA reads TGTGCCATCCAGACAAGCGGTACTGAAGCTTTCTTT. Residues: CAIQTSGTEAFF. The chain uses TRBV10-3 and TRBJ1-1; unclear D gene. The CDR3 has 12 amino acids. Germline loops: CDR1 ENHRY, CDR2 SYGVKD. V lost 8 bases, J lost 5 bases, and 12 bases lay in between.

The rearrangement uses TRBV10-3 and TRBJ1-2; 8 bases align to TRBD1. The CDR3 is made up of 13 amino acids. With 11 bases clipped from V and 3 bases from J, the junction kept 8 bases outside the gene matches. Per germline, CDR1 ENHRY and CDR2 SYGVKD. The CDR3: CAFGTGSDYGYTF. The CDR3 DNA sequence: TGTGCCTTCGGGACAGGCTCCGACTATGGCTACACCTTC.

This sequence joins TRBV11-2 and TRBJ1-2; 7 bases agree with TRBD1. Germline V gene data show CDR1 as SGHAT and CDR2 as FQNNGV. J lost 0 bases, V lost 6 bases, and 16 bases had no gene match. This CDR3 region has 18 residues. The CDR3 spells CASSPGQASFTTNYGYTF. The CDR3 DNA reads TGTGCCAGCAGTCCTGGACAGGCCTCCTTCACTACTAACTATGGCTACACCTTC.

The rearrangement uses TRBV4-2 and TRBJ2-1; D ambiguous. CDR1 LGHNA and CDR2 YNFKEQ come from the germline V gene. CDR3 size: 15 residues. V was shortened by 0 bases and J by 6 bases, with 12 bases between the two germline ends. The CDR3 protein is CASSQDSGSFNEQFF. In DNA form, the CDR3 reads TGTGCCAGCAGCCAAGATAGTGGTAGCTTCAATGAGCAGTTCTTC.

V and J are TRBV2 and TRBJ1-3; D call uncertain. The CDR3 is 17 residues long. Trimming removed 6 bases from V and 1 base from J, with 19 bases in between. Germline loops: CDR1 SNHLY, CDR2 FYNNEI. CDR3: CASRDWATQFSGNTIYF. The CDR3 nucleotides are TGTGCCAGCAGGGACTGGGCGACTCAATTTTCTGGAAACACCATATATTTT.

The rearrangement uses TRBV2 and TRBJ2-7, with 11 bases lining up with TRBD2. J was trimmed by 6 bases and V by 9 bases; bases with no gene match: 7. CDR3 length: 13 amino acids. Germline CDR1 is SNHLY and CDR2 is FYNNEI. Here the CDR3 reads CARGLAGSREQYF. The DNA of the CDR3 is TGTGCCAGAGGACTAGCGGGTTCCCGCGAGCAGTACTTC.

V usage is TRBV30 and J usage is TRBJ1-1; D is possibly TRBD1 (6 bases). V shed 3 bases and J shed 3 bases, with 17 bases lying between them. The CDR3 consists of 15 residues. Per germline, CDR1 GTSNPN and CDR2 SVGIG (reference sequence). The CDR3 protein is CAWRPLNRVDTEAFF. The CDR3 DNA sequence: TGTGCCTGGAGGCCCCTTAACAGGGTAGACACTGAAGCTTTCTTT.

In nucleotides, the CDR3 is TGTGCCAGCAGCTCCGGGACTTCCTACAATGAGCAGTTCTTC. Amino acids: CASSSGTSYNEQFF. The chain couples TRBV7-9 to TRBJ2-1; tentative D call: TRBD2 (6 bases). V was shortened by 4 bases and J by 1 base, with 8 bases between the two germline ends. The CDR3 totals 14 residues. Germline CDR1 SEHNR, CDR2 FQNEAQ (reference sequence).

The V call is TRBV25-1, the J call TRBJ2-3; no firm D call. CDR3 length: 11 residues. Germline CDR1 and CDR2: MGHDK and SYGVNS. V gave up 4 bases and J gave up 11 bases, with 10 bases separating them. CDR3 DNA sequence: TGTGCCAGCAGTGTCCACTTCTTGCAGTATTTT. Residues: CASSVHFLQYF.

The chain has TRBV19 and TRBJ2-1; 12 nucleotides match TRBD2. This CDR3 contains 15 residues. Germline-derived CDR1 and CDR2 are LNHDA and SQIVND (reference sequence). After removal of 6 bases from V and 5 bases from J, the junction contained 5 bases not matched to a gene. DNA of the CDR3: TGTGCCAGTAGATTACTAGCGGGAGGAAACAATGAGCAGTTCTTC. Encoded protein: CASRLLAGGNNEQFF.

The chain uses TRBV2 and TRBJ1-1, with D possibly matching TRBD1 (6 bases). V lost 3 bases and J 0 bases, leaving 11 bases between the germline ends. The CDR3 spans 15 residues. Germline loops: CDR1 SNHLY, CDR2 FYNNEI. CDR3 loop: CASSDLDRMNTEAFF. The CDR3 nucleotides are TGTGCCAGCAGTGATCTCGACAGGATGAACACTGAAGCTTTCTTT.

The rearrangement uses TRBV6-5 and TRBJ2-5; 7 nucleotides line up with TRBD2. The CDR3 is 13 amino acids. The ends lost 5 bases at V and 5 bases at J; junction bases unmatched: 5. CDR1 MNHEY and CDR2 SVGAGI come from the germline V gene. CDR3 DNA sequence: TGTGCCAGCAGTGGCGGGAGTTCGGAGACCCAGTACTTC. Its protein product is CASSGGSSETQYF.

The CDR3 loop reads CASSVNVAGSTDTQYF. The DNA of the CDR3 is TGTGCCAGCAGCGTAAATGTAGCGGGAAGCACAGATACGCAGTATTTT. The genes are TRBV9 and TRBJ2-3, with 8 bases fitting TRBD2. CDR3 length: 16 amino acids. After removal of 1 base from V and 0 bases from J, the junction contained 4 bases not matched to a gene. The germline V gene has CDR1 SGDLS and CDR2 YYNGEE.

As DNA, the CDR3 is TGTGCCAGCAGTGAGGAAGGGGAATGGCCCTACGAGCAGTACTTC. Its translation is CASSEEGEWPYEQYF. The chain combines TRBV25-1 with TRBJ2-7, with D possibly TRBD1 on 5 matching bases. Germline CDR1 MGHDK, CDR2 SYGVNS. This CDR3 has 15 residues. V was cut by 3 bases and J by 2 bases, with 14 bases left in between.

The CDR3 region has the DNA TGTGCCAGCAGCCAAGATTATGGACTAGCGGGAGTTAGCGGTGAGCAGTTCTTC. Translating gives CASSQDYGLAGVSGEQFF. This rearrangement joins TRBV4-2 to TRBJ2-1; TRBD2 matches 13 bases. Germline V lookup: CDR1 LGHNA, CDR2 YNFKEQ. J gave up 9 bases and V 0 bases, and 11 bases lay outside the gene matches. This CDR3 comprises 18 residues.

This chain connects TRBV19 to TRBJ1-2; possible D gene TRBD1, 6 bases. Trimming stripped 3 bases from V and 1 base from J, with 18 bases between. Germline loops: CDR1 LNHDA, CDR2 SQIVND (reference sequence). The CDR3 contains 17 residues. DNA for the CDR3: TGTGCCAGTAGTATTCCGGACAGCCAATATTTTAACTATGGCTACACCTTC. Its protein product is CASSIPDSQYFNYGYTF.

This chain uses TRBV7-9 with TRBJ2-3; 7 bases match TRBD1. V was pared by 4 bases and J by 2 bases, with 9 bases of the junction left unmatched. CDR1 is SEHNR and CDR2 is FQNEAQ in the germline V gene (reference sequence). There are 16 residues in the CDR3. In DNA form, the CDR3 reads TGTGCCAGCAGCTATGACAGGGACCTCCCCACAGATACGCAGTATTTT. This gives the protein CASSYDRDLPTDTQYF.